Following are 20 T cell receptor beta chains from one sample sequenced in a study of human T cells and chemical hapten exposure (dated by TCRdb to the early 2020s). Per the publication, the time point label means: patch test 3, about 24 weeks after DPC sensitization. The treatment or condition label here, explained by the study, means: therapeutic diphenylcyclopropenone sensitization with weekly scalp DPC. Libraries were constructed by RACE. Sequencing relied on a NextSeq 500. TCRdb trimmed the raw reads at Q25, called clones with MiXCR and kept productive beta chains. Merged by CDR3 protein, the rows form single entries marked with the most common genes and DNA. The sample contains more than 150,000 distinct CDR3 sequences, about 25% of them found a single time. 2% to 2.5% of the sample is held by the ten biggest clonotypes. This specimen was whole blood, taken in connection with sensitization to the hapten diphenylcyclopropenone (DPC). All receptors derive from a middle-aged woman with alopecia areata. Some clones in this sample may be carry-over from other donors' samples.

V usage is TRBV4-3 and J usage is TRBJ2-4; unclear D gene. The CDR3 is made up of 16 amino acids. Germline CDR1 reads LGHNA; CDR2 reads YSLEER. The V end was cut by 0 bases, the J end by 1 base, with 10 bases between. CDR3 amino acids: CASSQDNSVAKNIQYF. The CDR3 bases are TGCGCCAGCAGCCAAGATAACAGTGTGGCCAAAAACATTCAGTACTTC.

This clonotype was seen just once. The chain employs TRBV5-1 and TRBJ2-7; D not resolved. Germline loops: CDR1 SGHRS, CDR2 YFSETQ. This CDR3 is 11 amino acids long. Trimming shortened V by 1 base and J by 6 bases, and 5 bases separated the two germline ends. In nucleotides, the CDR3 is TGCGCCAGCAGCTTGATGGGCGAGCAGTACTTC. This gives the protein CASSLMGEQYF.

V is TRBV7-8 and J is TRBJ2-3; TRBD1 matches at 7 bases. Germline V lookup: CDR1 SGHVS, CDR2 FQNEAQ. The CDR3 is made up of 14 amino acids. V lost 5 bases, J lost 4 bases, and 6 bases stayed unmatched. CDR3 loop: CASSQGVAADTQYF. CDR3 DNA: TGTGCCAGCAGCCAGGGGGTTGCCGCAGATACGCAGTATTTT.

CDR3: CASSYPTSGGITDTQYF. CDR3 sequence (DNA): TGTGCCAGCAGTTACCCGACTAGCGGGGGAATCACAGATACGCAGTATTTT. The V and J genes are TRBV12-3 or TRBV12-4 and TRBJ2-3; 12 nucleotides align to TRBD2. V was clipped by 4 bases and J by 2 bases; unmatched bases: 7. There are 17 residues in the CDR3.

This clonotype was recorded only once. The chain uses TRBV12-3 or TRBV12-4 and TRBJ2-5; maybe TRBD2 (6 bases). Deletions cut 2 bases from V and 6 bases from J, with 10 bases between. There are 13 residues in the CDR3. The CDR3 sequence: CASSLLGGQTQYF. The CDR3 DNA reads TGTGCCAGCAGTTTATTGGGGGGTCAGACCCAGTACTTC.

The chain employs TRBV27 and TRBJ2-1, with TRBD2 matching 9 bases. Germline trimming cut 8 bases from V and 5 bases from J; bases unmatched to any gene: 10. Germline values: CDR1 MNHEY, CDR2 SMNVEV (reference sequence). The CDR3 is 15 residues long. The CDR3 sequence: CASWGLSGSHNEQFF. The CDR3 DNA sequence: TGTGCCAGCTGGGGGCTTAGCGGGAGTCACAATGAGCAGTTCTTC.

The chain is built from TRBV7-2 and TRBJ2-1, with D unresolved. The CDR3 totals 14 residues. Looked up from germline, CDR1 is SGHTA and CDR2 is FQGNSA. Trimming removed 5 bases from V and 1 base from J, with 9 bases in between. The CDR3 reads CASSLLPSYNEQFF. The CDR3 nucleotides are TGTGCCAGCAGCCTGCTCCCTTCCTACAATGAGCAGTTCTTC.

V and J are TRBV7-2 and TRBJ2-1, with 8 bases fitting TRBD2. Trimming removed 2 bases from V and 15 bases from J; junction bases left unmatched: 12. This CDR3 is built from 14 residues. CDR1 is SGHTA, CDR2 FQGNSA, per germline. This CDR3 is CASSLSGSFSVPFF. The CDR3 coding sequence is TGTGCCAGCAGCTTAAGCGGGAGTTTTAGTGTGCCGTTCTTC.

This clonotype was observed a handful of times. The chain has TRBV12-3 or TRBV12-4 and TRBJ1-4; possibly TRBD1 for D (5 bases). This CDR3 has 14 amino acids. The V gene lost 5 bases and the J gene lost 4 bases, with 11 bases spanning the gap. The CDR3: CASSPGRVNEKLFF. The DNA for the CDR3 is TGTGCCAGCAGTCCGGGACGGGTTAATGAAAAACTGTTTTTT.

The rearrangement joins TRBV7-2 to TRBJ1-1, with D perhaps matching TRBD1 (6 bases). Germline-derived CDR1 and CDR2 are SGHTA and FQGNSA. CDR3 size: 14 residues. V lost 1 base and J 5 bases, leaving 11 bases between the germline ends. CDR3 residues: CASSLDRALTEAFF. CDR3 DNA: TGTGCCAGCAGCTTAGACAGGGCTTTGACTGAAGCTTTCTTT.

This clonotype was seen a handful of times. This chain joins TRBV20-1 and TRBJ2-7; 10 bases map to TRBD2. Trimming took 1 base from V and 6 from J; bases not matched to a gene: 12. This CDR3 spans 16 amino acids. Germline lookup yields CDR1 DFQATT and CDR2 SNEGSKA (reference sequence). The CDR3 sequence is CSARGFRAGGPTEQYF. CDR3 nucleotides: TGCAGTGCTAGAGGTTTTCGAGCGGGAGGGCCGACCGAGCAGTACTTC.

The CDR3 spells CASSFQGMIYEQYF. Written as DNA, the CDR3 is TGTGCCAGCAGTTTCCAGGGAATGATCTACGAGCAGTACTTC. This chain uses TRBV12-3 or TRBV12-4 with TRBJ2-7, with a weak D call TRBD1 (5 bases). The CDR3 sequence is 14 residues long. Trimming took 3 bases from V and 3 from J, leaving 12 bases between them.

The CDR3 sequence is CASSPGAQREQYF. CDR3 DNA: TGTGCCAGCAGCCCGGGGGCCCAACGCGAGCAGTACTTC. The rearrangement uses TRBV9 and TRBJ2-7, with D possibly called TRBD1 or TRBD2 (6 bases each). Trimming stripped 4 bases from V and 6 bases from J, with 14 bases between. The CDR3 is 13 residues long. CDR1 and CDR2 (germline): SGDLS, YYNGEE.

This clonotype was counted between two and nine times. The chain combines TRBV7-9 with TRBJ2-7, with TRBD2 identical over 7 bases. Germline V gene lookup returns CDR1 SEHNR and CDR2 FQNEAQ (reference sequence). V shed 5 bases and J 5 bases; nucleotides not matched to a gene: 12. CDR3 size: 15 residues. DNA of the CDR3: TGTGCCAGCAGCCACAGCCGGGACTACATCCACGAGCAGTACTTC. Translating it yields CASSHSRDYIHEQYF. Complete variable domain (other parts from reference TRBV7-9 and TRBJ2-7): DTGVSQNPRHKITKRGQNVTFRCDPISEHNRLYWYRQTLGQGPEFLTYFQNEAQLEKSRLLSDRFSAERPKGSFSTLEIQRTEQGDSAMYLCASSHSRDYIHEQYFGPGTRLTVT.

This clonotype was seen many times. The CDR3 DNA sequence: TGTGCCACCGGGAGCGAGGGGGAGAACGAGCAGTACTTC. It translates to CATGSEGENEQYF. V gene TRBV24-1 combines with J gene TRBJ2-7, with D tentatively TRBD1 (6 bases). V lost 9 bases and J 5 bases, leaving 16 bases between the germline ends. Looked up from germline, CDR1 is KGHDR and CDR2 is SFDVKD. There are 13 residues in the CDR3.

This clonotype came up once. The DNA is omitted, as the CDR3 cannot be located on it reliably, and the CDR3 follows TCRdb's listing. The chain joins TRBV5-7 to TRBJ2-2; the D segment call TRBD2 is taken from the table without a DNA check. TRBV5-7 is noted as an ORF with a role that remains uncertain. The CDR3 has 16 amino acids, counting both end residues. The CDR3 protein is CASSLFFGPRPGELFF.

The chain links TRBV7-2 to TRBJ2-3; 12 bases fit TRBD2. The V segment lost 5 bases and the J segment 9 bases; nucleotides outside the gene matches: 12. Germline assignment: CDR1 SGHTA and CDR2 FQGNSA. CDR3 length equals 16 residues. This chain's CDR3 is CASSHPPGLAGGTQYF. Written as DNA, the CDR3 is TGTGCCAGCAGCCATCCCCCGGGACTAGCGGGCGGAACGCAGTATTTT.

The J gene is TRBJ2-7, the V gene TRBV7-9; D possibly corresponds to TRBD2 (5 bases). The CDR3 has 11 amino acids. Looked up from germline, CDR1 is SEHNR and CDR2 is FQNEAQ (reference sequence). The V end was cut by 6 bases, the J end by 6 bases, with 9 bases between. The CDR3 region is CASSWRSEQYF. In DNA, the CDR3 is TGTGCCAGCAGTTGGAGGAGCGAGCAGTACTTC.

The chain couples TRBV6-2 or TRBV6-3 to TRBJ1-6; 9 nucleotides line up with TRBD1. CDR3 length: 14 residues. Trimming took 8 bases from V and 8 from J; bases not matched to a gene: 7. The germline V gene encodes CDR1 MNHEY and CDR2 SVGEGT. As DNA, the CDR3 is TGTGCCAGCTCGACACAGGGGGCTTATTCACCCCTCCACTTT. Its protein product is CASSTQGAYSPLHF.

This clonotype has a handful of counts. V and J are TRBV29-1 and TRBJ2-5, with unresolved D. The CDR3 totals 12 residues. Germline CDR1 and CDR2: SQVTM and ANQGSEA. V was trimmed by 2 bases and J by 2 bases, leaving 6 bases between them. CDR3 sequence (DNA): TGCAGCGTTGAAAACAGTCAAGAGACCCAGTACTTC. It specifies CSVENSQETQYF.